Listed here are 32 T cell receptor beta chains from one sample, sequenced in a study of blood T cell repertoires in COVID-19. Clones were read by immunoSEQ multiplex PCR, and TCRdb kept only the in-frame ones, dropping some. The sample holds 250,000 or so clones, over 80% seen once. Sequenced input: PBMCs or T cells enriched from blood (not recorded which). Receptor source: a woman aged 25 to 45 who had been exposed to COVID-19.

The CDR3 bases are TGCAGTGCTAAGGGGGGGGGAGCTTTCTTT. Residues: CSAKGGGAFF. This chain connects TRBV20-1 to TRBJ1-1; a possible D gene is TRBD1 (6 bases). Germline V gene lookup returns CDR1 DFQATT and CDR2 SNEGSKA (reference sequence). This CDR3 spans 10 amino acids. V lost 4 bases, J lost 10 bases, and 10 bases lay in between.

As for this clone: At one end the junction does not follow the germline gene, possibly because of a read error. V gene TRBV6-4 combines with J gene TRBJ2-1; 8 bases agree with TRBD1. This CDR3 spans 15 amino acids. Germline loops: CDR1 MRHNA, CDR2 SNTAGT. The CDR3 DNA follows: TGTGCCAGCAGCGGGGACAGGACAACCTATAATGAGCAGTTCTTC. Its protein product is CASSGDRTTYNEQFF.

The V gene is TRBV18, the J gene TRBJ1-4; 10 bases map to TRBD1. CDR1 and CDR2 (germline): KGHSH, LQKENI. Germline trimming cut 5 bases from V and 9 bases from J; bases unmatched to any gene: 9. The CDR3 has 15 residues. In nucleotides, the CDR3 is TGTGCCAGCTCAGCAGATGTGACAGGGGGCAAAAAACTGTTTTTT. It is translated as CASSADVTGGKKLFF.

The genes are TRBV27 and TRBJ1-3; the D gene is possibly TRBD1 (5 bases). With 1 base removed from V and 4 bases from J, the gap between germline ends came to 5 bases. The germline V gene encodes CDR1 MNHEY and CDR2 SMNVEV (reference sequence). This CDR3 contains 13 residues. CDR3 coding DNA: TGTGCCAGCAGTTTATACAGGGGAAACACCATATATTTT. Amino acids: CASSLYRGNTIYF.

This clone was counted between two and nine times. This sequence joins TRBV27 and TRBJ1-3, with a possible D match to TRBD1 (5 bases). In germline, CDR1 is MNHEY, CDR2 SMNVEV (reference sequence). The V end lost 8 bases, the J end lost 2 bases, and 10 bases lay between the germline ends. The CDR3 loop spans 13 amino acids. CDR3 in amino acids: CASARAAGNTIYF. In DNA form, the CDR3 reads TGTGCCAGCGCCAGGGCCGCTGGAAACACCATATATTTT.

This rearrangement joins TRBV29-1 to TRBJ1-5; 10 bases line up with TRBD1. J was trimmed by 2 bases and V by 4 bases; bases with no gene match: 2. Germline-derived CDR1 and CDR2 are SQVTM and ANQGSEA. The CDR3 contains 14 residues. The CDR3 coding sequence is TGCAGCGTTGCAGGGACAGGGGGCAATCAGCCCCAGCATTTT. Protein product: CSVAGTGGNQPQHF.

The chain couples TRBV30 to TRBJ2-3; 9 bases agree with TRBD1. Trimming removed 0 bases from V and 14 bases from J; junction bases left unmatched: 3. The CDR3 has 11 residues. Germline values: CDR1 GTSNPN, CDR2 SVGIG (reference sequence). In nucleotides, the CDR3 is TGTGCCTGGAGTGTAGGGGACAGGGCGTATTTT. Protein sequence: CAWSVGDRAYF.

V usage is TRBV5-4 and J usage is TRBJ2-2; 8 bases line up with TRBD2. The CDR3 runs to 16 residues. Germline V gene lookup returns CDR1 SGHNT and CDR2 YYREEE (reference sequence). The trim removed 4 bases at V and 0 bases at J, leaving 5 bases unmatched. In DNA, the CDR3 is TGTGCCAGCAGCCCACGGGGGGGCCCGAACACCGGGGAGCTGTTTTTT. Protein sequence: CASSPRGGPNTGELFF.

Of note for this clone: Possible read error: a much larger clone is one base away. The rearrangement links TRBV15 to TRBJ2-7, with unresolved D. This CDR3 is built from 15 residues. The germline V gene has CDR1 LNHNV and CDR2 YYDKDF (reference sequence). Trimming took 4 bases from V and 0 from J, leaving 13 bases between them. CDR3 region: CATSTTRLVSYEQYF. As DNA, the CDR3 is TGTGCCACCAGCACAACCCGACTGGTCTCCTACGAGCAGTACTTC. Complete variable domain (other parts from reference TRBV15 and TRBJ2-7): DAMVIQNPRYQVTQFGKPVTLSCSQTLNHNVMYWYQQKSSQAPKLLFHYYDKDFNNEADTPDNFQSRRPNTSFCFLDIRSPGLGDTAMYLCATSTTRLVSYEQYFGPGTRLTVT.

This clone was found a few times. V is TRBV5-1 and J is TRBJ2-2, with 7 bases that match TRBD1. Trimming cost V 3 bases and J 5 bases; bases outside gene matches: 13. The CDR3 totals 17 residues. Germline-derived CDR1 and CDR2 are SGHRS and YFSETQ. CDR3 nucleotides: TGCGCCAGCAGCTCGCAGACAGGGAGATTTAGGACCGGGGAGCTGTTTTTT. This encodes CASSSQTGRFRTGELFF.

The gene calls are TRBV3-1 (or the pseudogene TRBV3-2) and TRBJ1-5; 8 bases are a match to TRBD1. J lost 5 bases, V lost 4 bases, and 4 bases had no gene match. This CDR3 comprises 14 residues. CDR1 is LGHDT and CDR2 is YNNKEL in the germline V gene (reference sequence). Here the CDR3 reads CASSRGQVYQPQHF. The CDR3, as DNA: TGTGCCAGCAGCCGGGGACAGGTCTATCAGCCCCAGCATTTT.

The chain has TRBV5-5 and TRBJ2-7, with TRBD2 matching over 8 bases. Germline CDR1 and CDR2: SGHKS and YYEKEE (reference sequence). The CDR3 length is 15 residues. Trimming removed 4 bases from V and 5 bases from J; junction bases left unmatched: 11. The CDR3 sequence: CASSLGPGLGDEQYF. CDR3 sequence (DNA): TGTGCCAGCAGCCTGGGACCGGGACTAGGGGACGAGCAGTACTTC.

This chain connects TRBV19 to TRBJ2-7; 9 positions agree with TRBD2. The CDR3 length is 15 residues. Per the germline V gene, CDR1 is LNHDA and CDR2 is SQIVND (reference sequence). V trimming: 6 bases; J trimming: 4 bases; junction bases outside the gene matches: 10. CDR3 residues: CASSPSSGEGYEQYF. The DNA for the CDR3 is TGTGCCAGTAGCCCCTCTAGCGGGGAAGGGTACGAGCAGTACTTC.

The chain is built from TRBV2 and TRBJ1-3; D call uncertain. Trimming took off 0 bases at V and 2 bases at J, with 8 bases between the two ends. The germline gives CDR1 SNHLY, CDR2 FYNNEI. CDR3 length equals 15 residues. For the CDR3, the DNA is TGTGCCAGCAGTGAAGCAGGAGGCACTGGAAACACCATATATTTT. Residues: CASSEAGGTGNTIYF.

This chain uses TRBV6-5 with TRBJ2-1; possible D gene TRBD2, 6 bases. The V gene's germline CDR1 is MNHEY and CDR2 SVGAGI. V was clipped by 0 bases and J by 7 bases, with 10 bases between them. The CDR3 is 14 amino acids. The CDR3 bases are TGTGCCAGCAGTTACTCCGCCGGGGGAAATGAGCAGTTCTTC. As protein: CASSYSAGGNEQFF.

The chain links TRBV7-9 to TRBJ2-1; D is possibly TRBD2 (5 bases). The germline V gene has CDR1 SEHNR and CDR2 FQNEAQ (reference sequence). V lost 3 bases to trimming and J lost 5 bases, with 11 bases between them. The CDR3 runs 14 residues. CDR3 bases: TGTGCCAGCAGCTTCGCGGGCCTAAACAATGAGCAGTTCTTC. It specifies CASSFAGLNNEQFF.

This chain connects TRBV30 to TRBJ1-2; a weak D match, TRBD1 (5 bases). The CDR3 spans 13 residues. Trimming removed 3 bases from V and 4 bases from J, with 12 bases in between. The germline V gene encodes CDR1 GTSNPN and CDR2 SVGIG (reference sequence). The CDR3 DNA reads as TGTGCCTGGAGCCTAGACAGATCCTATGGCTACACCTTC. Residues: CAWSLDRSYGYTF.

With respect to this clone: Other DNA sequences of this sample code for an identical CDR3. The chain carries TRBV30 and TRBJ2-1; D remains unclear. Germline lookup yields CDR1 GTSNPN and CDR2 SVGIG (reference sequence). The CDR3 spans 11 residues. Trimming removed 0 bases at V and 7 bases at J, with 4 bases between. Here the CDR3 reads CAWSVLNEQFF. CDR3 DNA sequence: TGTGCCTGGAGTGTACTTAATGAGCAGTTCTTC.

This sequence joins TRBV7-6 and TRBJ2-7; D possibly corresponds to TRBD1 (5 bases). The CDR3 is made up of 13 amino acids. The germline V gene encodes CDR1 SGHVS and CDR2 FNYEAQ. Trimming cost V 1 base and J 4 bases, with 8 bases left between them. The CDR3, as DNA: TGTGCCAGCAGCTTAGAGGGGAAGTACGAGCAGTACTTC. Residues: CASSLEGKYEQYF.

The chain recombines TRBV2 with TRBJ2-3; possibly TRBD2 for D (6 bases). V gave up 8 bases and J gave up 0 bases, with 12 bases separating them. The CDR3 runs to 14 residues. Per germline, CDR1 SNHLY and CDR2 FYNNEI. In nucleotides, the CDR3 is TGTGCCAGCCGACCTAGCGCCAGCACAGATACGCAGTATTTT. The encoded protein is CASRPSASTDTQYF.

The V and J genes are TRBV19 and TRBJ2-2, with 9 bases lining up with TRBD2. CDR3 size: 16 residues. With V trimmed by 2 bases and J by 0 bases, 1 base remained unmatched. The germline gives CDR1 LNHDA, CDR2 SQIVND (reference sequence). DNA for the CDR3: TGTGCCAGTAGTATACTAGCGGGGTCGAACACCGGGGAGCTGTTTTTT. Protein: CASSILAGSNTGELFF.

The rearrangement links TRBV25-1 to TRBJ1-1; weak D call: TRBD1 (5 bases). Trimming shortened V by 6 bases and J by 8 bases, and 16 bases separated the two germline ends. The CDR3 totals 13 residues. Germline CDR1 is MGHDK and CDR2 is SYGVNS. CDR3 residues: CASSLKGISEAFF. DNA for the CDR3: TGTGCCAGCAGCCTAAAGGGGATCTCCGAAGCTTTCTTT.

The gene calls are TRBV5-6 and TRBJ1-6; 8 positions agree with TRBD1. V shed 4 bases and J 5 bases; nucleotides not matched to a gene: 2. The germline V gene has CDR1 SGHDT and CDR2 YYEEEE. The CDR3 is 14 amino acids. CDR3 amino acids: CASSPGQDNSPLHF. Written as DNA, the CDR3 is TGTGCCAGCAGCCCGGGACAGGATAATTCACCCCTCCACTTT.

The chain is built from TRBV6-5 and TRBJ1-2, with D tentatively TRBD1 (6 bases). Looked up from germline, CDR1 is MNHEY and CDR2 is SVGAGI. V dropped 8 bases and J dropped 2 bases, with 18 bases sitting between them. This CDR3 is built from 15 residues. In nucleotides, the CDR3 is TGTGCCAGCGGAGCTACAAAGGACAGAAACTATGGCTACACCTTC. Its translation: CASGATKDRNYGYTF.

CDR3 protein: CASSLGGAEAFF. CDR3 DNA sequence: TGTGCCAGCAGTTTAGGAGGGGCTGAAGCTTTCTTT. This chain connects TRBV28 to TRBJ1-1; a weak D match, TRBD1 (5 bases). The V gene lost 2 bases and the J gene lost 6 bases, with 7 bases spanning the gap. The CDR3 extends over 12 amino acids. CDR1 MDHEN and CDR2 SYDVKM come from the germline V gene.

The V call is TRBV27, the J call TRBJ1-5; 12 positions match TRBD1. The CDR3 covers 15 residues. Trimming cost V 0 bases and J 15 bases; bases outside gene matches: 9. Germline CDR1 MNHEY, CDR2 SMNVEV (reference sequence). The CDR3 DNA follows: TGTGCCAGCAGTTTATCGGGGACAGGGGGCGCGCGACGGCATTTT. Translation gives CASSLSGTGGARRHF.

The chain carries TRBV7-9 and TRBJ2-1, with 8 positions matching TRBD2. V gave up 5 bases and J gave up 9 bases; unmatched junction bases: 6. Germline CDR1 and CDR2: SEHNR and FQNEAQ (reference sequence). CDR3 length: 13 residues. In DNA, the CDR3 is TGTGCCAGCAGCGGAGCGGGGGACGGTGAGCAGTTCTTC. Amino acids: CASSGAGDGEQFF.

This clone occurred once. The rearrangement links TRBV10-3 to TRBJ1-1, with 11 bases identical to TRBD1. The ends lost 9 bases at V and 3 bases at J; junction bases unmatched: 6. This CDR3 region has 14 residues. Germline CDR1 is ENHRY and CDR2 is SYGVKD. This CDR3 reads CAMSGQGADTEAFF. In DNA form, the CDR3 reads TGTGCCATGTCAGGACAGGGGGCGGACACTGAAGCTTTCTTT.

The chain links TRBV5-1 to TRBJ1-6, with 8 bases aligning to TRBD1. The CDR3 consists of 14 residues. V was clipped by 3 bases and J by 7 bases; unmatched bases: 3. Germline V gives CDR1 SGHRS, CDR2 YFSETQ. CDR3 DNA: TGCGCCAGCAGCTGGGGACAGGAAAATTCACCCCTCCACTTT. Translating gives CASSWGQENSPLHF. Looking up the rest from reference TRBV5-1 and TRBJ1-6 gives the full variable domain: KAGVTQTPRYLIKTRGQQVTLSCSPISGHRSVSWYQQTPGQGLQFLFEYFSETQRNKGNFPGRFSGRQFSNSRSEMNVSTLELGDSALYLCASSWGQENSPLHFGNGTRLTVT.

This rearrangement joins TRBV15 to TRBJ1-1, with D possibly TRBD1 on 5 matching bases. Germline V gene lookup returns CDR1 LNHNV and CDR2 YYDKDF (reference sequence). The CDR3 is made up of 14 amino acids. The germline V and J ends were trimmed by 5 bases and 5 bases, with 15 bases remaining between them. CDR3 region: CATSWGRAGTEAFF. The DNA for the CDR3 is TGTGCCACCAGCTGGGGCAGGGCTGGGACTGAAGCTTTCTTT. Full variable domain (remainder filled in from reference TRBV15 and TRBJ1-1): DAMVIQNPRYQVTQFGKPVTLSCSQTLNHNVMYWYQQKSSQAPKLLFHYYDKDFNNEADTPDNFQSRRPNTSFCFLDIRSPGLGDTAMYLCATSWGRAGTEAFFGQGTRLTVV.

In DNA, the CDR3 is TGTGCCTGGAATAGAGTAGCGGCTAACCAAGAGACCCAGTACTTC. It encodes CAWNRVAANQETQYF. The chain has TRBV30 and TRBJ2-5, with a weak D call TRBD2 (6 bases). The CDR3 contains 15 residues. Germline loops: CDR1 GTSNPN, CDR2 SVGIG (reference sequence). V was shortened by 4 bases and J by 0 bases, with 15 bases between the two germline ends. Variable domain in full (rest from reference TRBV30 and TRBJ2-5): SQTIHQWPATLVQPVGSPLSLECTVEGTSNPNLYWYRQAAGRGLQLLFYSVGIGQISSEVPQNLSASRPQDRQFILSSKKLLLSDSGFYLCAWNRVAANQETQYFGPGTRLLVL.

This clone showed up just once. This rearrangement joins TRBV24-1 to TRBJ1-2; D unresolved. Trimming removed 4 bases at V and 4 bases at J, with 15 bases between. The CDR3 contains 15 residues. Germline CDR1 KGHDR, CDR2 SFDVKD. The CDR3 nucleotides read TGTGCCACCAGTGAGGGAGCCCCCCCTACCTATGGCTACACCTTC. It is translated as CATSEGAPPTYGYTF.